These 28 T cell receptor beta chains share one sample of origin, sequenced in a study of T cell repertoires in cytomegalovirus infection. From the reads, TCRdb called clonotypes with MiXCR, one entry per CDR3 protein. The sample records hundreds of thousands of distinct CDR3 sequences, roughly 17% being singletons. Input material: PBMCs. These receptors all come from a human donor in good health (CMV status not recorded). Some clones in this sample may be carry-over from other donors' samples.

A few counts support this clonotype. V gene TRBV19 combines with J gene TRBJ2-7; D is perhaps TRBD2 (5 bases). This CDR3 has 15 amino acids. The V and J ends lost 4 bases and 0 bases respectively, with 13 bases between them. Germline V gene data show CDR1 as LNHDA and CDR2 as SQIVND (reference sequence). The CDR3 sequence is CASSRTTGISYEQYF. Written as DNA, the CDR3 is TGTGCCAGTAGTAGGACGACGGGGATCTCCTACGAGCAGTACTTC.

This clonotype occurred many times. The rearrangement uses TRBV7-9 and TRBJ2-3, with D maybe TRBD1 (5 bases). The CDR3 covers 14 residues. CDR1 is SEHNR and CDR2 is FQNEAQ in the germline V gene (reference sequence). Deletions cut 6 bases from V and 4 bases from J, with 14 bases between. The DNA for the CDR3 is TGTGCCAGCAGGCATAAAGCAGGGTCAGATACGCAGTATTTT. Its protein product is CASRHKAGSDTQYF.

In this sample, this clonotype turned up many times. DNA for the CDR3: TGTGCCAGCAGTGACTGGGGGGTCTCGTACGAGCAGTACTTC. Encoded protein: CASSDWGVSYEQYF. The chain is built from TRBV6-6 and TRBJ2-7; D might be TRBD2 (6 bases). Germline CDR1 is MNHNY and CDR2 is SVGAGI (reference sequence). CDR3 length: 14 residues. V was trimmed by 5 bases and J by 4 bases, leaving 15 bases between them.

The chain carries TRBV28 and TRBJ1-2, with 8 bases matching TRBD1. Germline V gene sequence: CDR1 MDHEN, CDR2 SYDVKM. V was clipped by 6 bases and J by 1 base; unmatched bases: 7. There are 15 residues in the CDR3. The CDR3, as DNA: TGTGCCAGCAGAGCCGGGACAGGAAATAACTATGGCTACACCTTC. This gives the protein CASRAGTGNNYGYTF.

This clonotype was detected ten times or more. Here the CDR3 DNA reads TGCGCCAGCAGCCAAGGGTTAATGGCGGCCTACGAGCAGTACTTC. This codes for CASSQGLMAAYEQYF. The rearrangement links TRBV4-3 to TRBJ2-7; no firm D call. The germline gives CDR1 LGHNA, CDR2 YSLEER. V lost 1 base and J lost 2, with 12 bases in between. CDR3 length: 15 residues.

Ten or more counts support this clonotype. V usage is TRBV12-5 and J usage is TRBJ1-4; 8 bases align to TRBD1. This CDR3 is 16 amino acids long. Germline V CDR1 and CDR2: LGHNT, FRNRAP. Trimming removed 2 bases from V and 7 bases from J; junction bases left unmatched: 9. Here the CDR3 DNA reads TGTGCTAGTGGTTTGTCCTCGACCGACAGGGGTGAAAAACTGTTTTTT. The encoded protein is CASGLSSTDRGEKLFF.

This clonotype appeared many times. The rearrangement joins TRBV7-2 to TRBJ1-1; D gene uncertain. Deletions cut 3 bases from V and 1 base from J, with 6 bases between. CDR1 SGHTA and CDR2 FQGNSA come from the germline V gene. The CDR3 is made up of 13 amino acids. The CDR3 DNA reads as TGTGCCAGCAGCTTTGACGCGAACACTGAAGCTTTCTTT. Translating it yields CASSFDANTEAFF.

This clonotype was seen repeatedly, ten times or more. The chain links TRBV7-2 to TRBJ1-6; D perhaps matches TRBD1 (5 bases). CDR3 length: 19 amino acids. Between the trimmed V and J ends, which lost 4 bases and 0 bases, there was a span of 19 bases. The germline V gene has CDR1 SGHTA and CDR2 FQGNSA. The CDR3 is CASSSLGLQGSSYNSPLHF. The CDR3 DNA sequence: TGTGCCAGCAGCTCTCTCGGGCTGCAGGGAAGCTCCTATAATTCACCCCTCCACTTT. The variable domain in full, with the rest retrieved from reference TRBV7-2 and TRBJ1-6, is GAGVSQSPSNKVTEKGKDVELRCDPISGHTALYWYRQSLGQGLEFLIYFQGNSAPDKSGLPSDRFSAERTGGSVSTLTIQRTQQEDSAVYLCASSSLGLQGSSYNSPLHFGNGTRLTVT.

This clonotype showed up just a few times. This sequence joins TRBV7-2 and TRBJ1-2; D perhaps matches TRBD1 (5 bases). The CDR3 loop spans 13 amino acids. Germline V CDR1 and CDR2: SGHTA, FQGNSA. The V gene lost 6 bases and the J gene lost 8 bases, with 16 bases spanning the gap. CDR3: CASRFSGAEGYTF. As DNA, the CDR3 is TGTGCCAGCAGGTTCTCCGGGGCCGAGGGCTACACCTTC.

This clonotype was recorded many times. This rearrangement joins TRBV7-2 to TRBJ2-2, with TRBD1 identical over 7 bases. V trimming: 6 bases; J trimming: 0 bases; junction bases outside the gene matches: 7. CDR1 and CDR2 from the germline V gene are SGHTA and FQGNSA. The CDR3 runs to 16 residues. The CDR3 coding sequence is TGTGCCAGCAGTTTTTATGGACAGGCGAACACCGGGGAGCTGTTTTTT. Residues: CASSFYGQANTGELFF.

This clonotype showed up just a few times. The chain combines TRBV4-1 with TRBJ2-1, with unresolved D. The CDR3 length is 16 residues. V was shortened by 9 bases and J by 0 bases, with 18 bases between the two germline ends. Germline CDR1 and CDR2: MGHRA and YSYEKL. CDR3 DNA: TGCGCCAGTACGGCAACGGGCCACAGCTCCTACAATGAGCAGTTCTTC. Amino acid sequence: CASTATGHSSYNEQFF.

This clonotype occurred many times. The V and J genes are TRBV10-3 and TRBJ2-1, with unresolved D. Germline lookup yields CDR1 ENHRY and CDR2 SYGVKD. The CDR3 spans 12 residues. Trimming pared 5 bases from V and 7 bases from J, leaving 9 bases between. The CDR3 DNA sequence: TGTGCCATCAGTCCACTAAGGAATGAGCAGTTCTTC. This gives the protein CAISPLRNEQFF.

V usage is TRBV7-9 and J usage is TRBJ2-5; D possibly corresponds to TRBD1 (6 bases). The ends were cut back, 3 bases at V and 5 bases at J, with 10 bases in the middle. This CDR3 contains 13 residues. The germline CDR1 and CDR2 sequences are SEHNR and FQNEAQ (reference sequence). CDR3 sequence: CASSFRGPETQYF. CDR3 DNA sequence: TGTGCCAGCAGCTTCAGGGGTCCGGAGACCCAGTACTTC.

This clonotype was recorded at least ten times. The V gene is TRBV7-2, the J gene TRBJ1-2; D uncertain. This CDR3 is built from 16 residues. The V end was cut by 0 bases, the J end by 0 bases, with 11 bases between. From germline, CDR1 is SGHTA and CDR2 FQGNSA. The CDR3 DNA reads TGTGCCAGCAGCTTAGCGGAGCACCAGGCTAACTATGGCTACACCTTC. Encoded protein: CASSLAEHQANYGYTF. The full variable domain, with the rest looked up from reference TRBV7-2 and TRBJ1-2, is GAGVSQSPSNKVTEKGKDVELRCDPISGHTALYWYRQSLGQGLEFLIYFQGNSAPDKSGLPSDRFSAERTGGSVSTLTIQRTQQEDSAVYLCASSLAEHQANYGYTFGSGTRLTVV.

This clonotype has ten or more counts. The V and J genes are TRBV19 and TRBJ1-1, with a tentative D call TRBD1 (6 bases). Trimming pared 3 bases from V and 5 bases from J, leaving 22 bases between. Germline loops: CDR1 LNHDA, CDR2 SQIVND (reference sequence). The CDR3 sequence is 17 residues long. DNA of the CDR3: TGTGCCAGTAGTATCCTCACGGGGGCAAGCGGGGGAACTGAAGCTTTCTTT. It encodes CASSILTGASGGTEAFF.

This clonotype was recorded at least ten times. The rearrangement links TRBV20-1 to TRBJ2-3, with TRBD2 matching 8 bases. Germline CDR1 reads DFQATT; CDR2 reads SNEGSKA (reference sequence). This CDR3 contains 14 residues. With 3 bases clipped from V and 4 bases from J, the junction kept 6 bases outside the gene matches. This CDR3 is CSARTGGAADTQYF. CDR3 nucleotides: TGCAGTGCTAGGACCGGGGGGGCCGCAGATACGCAGTATTTT.

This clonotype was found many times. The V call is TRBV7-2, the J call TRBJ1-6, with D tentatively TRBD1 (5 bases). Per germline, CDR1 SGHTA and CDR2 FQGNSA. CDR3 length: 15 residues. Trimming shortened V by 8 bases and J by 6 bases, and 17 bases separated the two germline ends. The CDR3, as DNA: TGTGCCAGCGGACCCTGGGACCTCTCTAATTCACCCCTCCACTTT. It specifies CASGPWDLSNSPLHF. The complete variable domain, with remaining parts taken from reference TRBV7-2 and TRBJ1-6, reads GAGVSQSPSNKVTEKGKDVELRCDPISGHTALYWYRQSLGQGLEFLIYFQGNSAPDKSGLPSDRFSAERTGGSVSTLTIQRTQQEDSAVYLCASGPWDLSNSPLHFGNGTRLTVT.

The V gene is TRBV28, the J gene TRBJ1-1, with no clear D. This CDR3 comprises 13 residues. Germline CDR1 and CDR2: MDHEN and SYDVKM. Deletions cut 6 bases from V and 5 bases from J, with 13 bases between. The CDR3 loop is CASRLVEGTEAFF. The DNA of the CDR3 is TGTGCCAGCAGGTTAGTAGAGGGAACTGAAGCTTTCTTT.

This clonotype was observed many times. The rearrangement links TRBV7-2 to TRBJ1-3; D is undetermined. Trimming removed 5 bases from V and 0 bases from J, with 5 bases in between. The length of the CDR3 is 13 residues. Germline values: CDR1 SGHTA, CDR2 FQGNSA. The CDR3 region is CASSMGSGNTIYF. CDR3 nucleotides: TGTGCCAGCAGCATGGGCTCTGGAAACACCATATATTTT.

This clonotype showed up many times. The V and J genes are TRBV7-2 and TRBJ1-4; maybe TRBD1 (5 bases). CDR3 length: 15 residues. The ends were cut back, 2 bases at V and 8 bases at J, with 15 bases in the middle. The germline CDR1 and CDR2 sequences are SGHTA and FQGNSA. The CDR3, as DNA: TGTGCCAGCAGCTTACGGTGGGGGTCCGAAGAAAAACTGTTTTTT. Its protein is CASSLRWGSEEKLFF.

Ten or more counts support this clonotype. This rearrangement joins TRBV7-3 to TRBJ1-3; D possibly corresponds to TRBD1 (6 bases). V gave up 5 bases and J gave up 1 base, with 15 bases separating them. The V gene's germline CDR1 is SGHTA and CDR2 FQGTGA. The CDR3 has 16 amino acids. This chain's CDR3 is CASSPTGSMSGNTIYF. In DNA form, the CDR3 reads TGTGCCAGCAGCCCCACAGGGAGCATGTCTGGAAACACCATATATTTT. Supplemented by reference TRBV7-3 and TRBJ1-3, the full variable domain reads GAGVSQTPSNKVTEKGKYVELRCDPISGHTALYWYRQSLGQGPEFLIYFQGTGAADDSGLPNDRFFAVRPEGSVSTLKIQRTERGDSAVYLCASSPTGSMSGNTIYFGEGSWLTVV.

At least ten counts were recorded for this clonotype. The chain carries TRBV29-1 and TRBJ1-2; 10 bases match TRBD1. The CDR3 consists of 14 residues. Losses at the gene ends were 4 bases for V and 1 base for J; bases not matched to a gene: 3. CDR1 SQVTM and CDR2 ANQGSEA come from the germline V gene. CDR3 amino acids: CSVGTGGNNYGYTF. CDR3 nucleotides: TGCAGCGTTGGGACAGGGGGTAATAACTATGGCTACACCTTC.

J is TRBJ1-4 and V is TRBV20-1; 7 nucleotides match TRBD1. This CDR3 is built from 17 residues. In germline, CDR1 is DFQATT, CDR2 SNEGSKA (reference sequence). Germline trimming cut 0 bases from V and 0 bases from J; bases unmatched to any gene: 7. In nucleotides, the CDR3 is TGCAGTGCTAGAGAAATGACAGGGTTATCAACTAATGAAAAACTGTTTTTT. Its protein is CSAREMTGLSTNEKLFF.

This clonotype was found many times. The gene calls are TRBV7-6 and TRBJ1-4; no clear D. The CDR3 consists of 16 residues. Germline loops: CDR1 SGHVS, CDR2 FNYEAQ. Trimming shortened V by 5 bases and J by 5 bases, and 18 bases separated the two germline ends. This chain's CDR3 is CASSPSLTGMNEKLFF. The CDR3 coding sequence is TGTGCCAGCAGCCCGAGCCTGACGGGGATGAATGAAAAACTGTTTTTT.

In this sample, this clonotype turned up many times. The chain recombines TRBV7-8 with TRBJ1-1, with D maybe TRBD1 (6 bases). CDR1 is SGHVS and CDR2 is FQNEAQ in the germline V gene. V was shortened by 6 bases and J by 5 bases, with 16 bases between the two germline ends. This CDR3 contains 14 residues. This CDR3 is CASSPARGRTEAFF. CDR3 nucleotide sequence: TGTGCCAGCAGTCCGGCCAGGGGTAGGACTGAAGCTTTCTTT.

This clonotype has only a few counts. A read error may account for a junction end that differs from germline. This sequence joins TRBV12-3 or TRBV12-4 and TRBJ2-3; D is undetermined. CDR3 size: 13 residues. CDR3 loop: CASTGQSRDTQYF. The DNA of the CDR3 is TGTGCCAGCACGGGCCAAAGCAGAGATACGCAGTATTTT.

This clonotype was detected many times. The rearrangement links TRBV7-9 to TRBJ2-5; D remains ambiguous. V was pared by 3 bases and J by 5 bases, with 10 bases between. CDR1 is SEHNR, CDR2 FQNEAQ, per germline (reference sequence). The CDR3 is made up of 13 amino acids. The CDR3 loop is CASSFYEGETQYF. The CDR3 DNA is TGTGCCAGCAGCTTTTACGAAGGGGAGACCCAGTACTTC. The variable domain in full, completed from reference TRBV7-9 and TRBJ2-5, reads DTGVSQNPRHKITKRGQNVTFRCDPISEHNRLYWYRQTLGQGPEFLTYFQNEAQLEKSRLLSDRFSAERPKGSFSTLEIQRTEQGDSAMYLCASSFYEGETQYFGPGTRLLVL.

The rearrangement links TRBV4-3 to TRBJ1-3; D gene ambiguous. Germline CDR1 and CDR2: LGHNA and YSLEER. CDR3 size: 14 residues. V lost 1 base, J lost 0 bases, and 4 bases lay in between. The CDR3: CASSQADSGNTIYF. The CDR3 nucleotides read TGCGCCAGCAGCCAAGCGGACTCTGGAAACACCATATATTTT.